The clone carrying this T cell receptor beta chain was counted between two and nine times. Its specificity is unknown. The sample comes from a study of blood T cells in healthy people across ages. Study outcomes and limitations: A roughly linear age-dependent decrease characterized TCR beta diversity per million T cells. Because donor CMV status was unknown, expanded clonotype changes were possibly confounded.

They isolated at least 7 million PBMCs from each sample. Per the germline V gene, CDR1 is SGHDN and CDR2 is FVKESK. This CDR3 comprises 15 residues. Between the trimmed V and J ends, which lost 4 bases and 5 bases, there was a span of 17 bases. It was with a sample-barcoded 5' primer and a J-beta primer mix that a second PCR of roughly 7 to 12 cycles was run. Every cDNA molecule carried a tag from a template-switch adaptor bearing 12 random nucleotides. MiXCR was run by TCRdb on the 5' RACE reads, yielding one entry per CDR3 protein. The repertoire holds 1.5 million to 2 million distinct CDR3 sequences, with less than 50% as singletons.

This TCR came from a woman aged 40 to 50 in good health. The sequenced sample was blood. The chain recombines TRBV14 with TRBJ2-5; TRBD1 or TRBD2 may be the D gene (6 bases each). This CDR3 reads CASSLPLGGLETQYF. CDR3 bases: TGTGCCAGCAGCCTCCCCTTGGGGGGCCTGGAGACCCAGTACTTC.